Sequencing of this T cell receptor (beta chain) was carried out in a study of blood T cells in healthy people across ages (dated by TCRdb to between 2014 and 2016). A note on the overall study: In model experiments, template switching captured about one uniquely barcoded TCR beta cDNA molecule for every two T cells. The study analyzed two additional independent replicas of 1 million unique cDNA reads from the same blood draw for two donors, one aged 18 to 30 and one aged 80 or older. To avoid experimental bias, donors of different ages were randomly spread across the sequencing lanes. The donors were split into four age groups: young (average roughly 15 years), middle-aged (about 40), aged (over 55) and long-lived (about 74). To track age-related changes in TCR beta repertoire diversity, the study relied on deep sequencing normalized with unique cDNA molecular identifiers.

Study-level results and caveats: Estimates of total diversity from one million sequenced T cells were regarded as lower bounds and underestimates. A strong correlation was found between observed TCR beta diversity and the percentage of naive T cells measured by flow cytometry. Donor CMV infection status was unknown, potentially confounding age-related changes in expanded clonotypes. The long-lived group showed more naive CD4+ T cells, fewer expanded clones and increased TCR diversity than the aged group, suggesting age selection. Since profiling was done on bulk unsorted PBMCs, naive and antigen-experienced compartments could not be conclusively compared. As age increased, observed TCR beta diversity per million T cells dropped in a roughly linear way, and a significant reduction was already evident by age roughly 40.

Sequences MNHNS (CDR1) and SASEGT (CDR2) are obtained from the germline V gene. The junction carries 15 bases between V and J, which are trimmed by 6 bases and 0 bases respectively. The CDR3 contains 17 residues, cysteine and phenylalanine counted. Only the CDR3 part of the read is kept: 51 bases, read in frame from the first base. Comments on this clonotype: Which antigen it targets is not known. No base qualities exist here, and no much larger clone lies one base off it.

To prepare the library, 5' RACE was applied. Sequencing took place on an Illumina HiSeq 2500. A second PCR of about 6 to 11 cycles was performed with a sample-barcoded 5' primer and a J-beta primer mix. Each TCR beta cDNA molecule received a unique molecular identifier from a template-switch 5' adaptor carrying 12 random nucleotides. Each sample yielded at least 3 million CDR3-containing paired-end reads. All of the RNA was converted into first-strand cDNA using the Mint cDNA synthesis kit, with a TRBC-specific oligonucleotide serving as the primer. Following uracil-DNA glycosylase treatment, all cDNA underwent a first 18-cycle PCR with the universal primers M1SS and BC2_uni_R. The source study handled its data this way. Each sample was normalized by randomly selecting 1 million high-quality reads, each carrying a distinct molecular identifier. Instead of being binned into consensus sequences, reads that shared molecular identifiers were thrown out. MiTCR, with a Q25 quality threshold and the strictest error-elimination algorithm, was used for CDR3 identification, clonotype clustering and error correction. A nonparametric unseen species model with Euler transformation was used to estimate a lower bound on total TCR beta diversity. TCRdb reprocessed the public reads (quality trimming at Q25 with fastp, clone calling with MiXCR) and kept in-frame beta chains. Each entry is one CDR3 protein sequence, shown with its most common DNA and genes. The V and J calls, along with clone size, are taken from TCRdb and not from the paper's own processing. The sample table contains about 280,000 distinct CDR3 sequences; only one count was recorded for around 27% of them. Together, the top ten hold over 25% of the sample.

The 35 to 40 donors, aged roughly 6 to 95 years, were systemically healthy Caucasian individuals from Russia. Roughly 11 milliliters of peripheral blood were drawn from each donor into EDTA-treated Vacutainer tubes. Ficoll-Paque density-gradient centrifugation was used to isolate PBMCs, with at least 6.5 million per sample. Total RNA was extracted from PBMCs with Trizol reagent, with at least 5.5 micrograms obtained per sample. The percentages of naive CD45RAhigh/CD27high T cells were determined by flow cytometry on a PBMC aliquot from every donor. Sequences were obtained from blood. The chain links TRBV6-1 with TRBJ2-6; the D segment could be TRBD1, given 6 matching bases. The receptor was derived from a woman in her 70s in good health. The nucleotide sequence reads as follows: TGTGCCAGCAGCCCCAGGGGTGCGAGCTCTGGGGCCAACGTCCTGACTTTC. The resulting protein is CASSPRGASSGANVLTF.